This T cell receptor beta chain was documented in a study of molecular identifiers for immune sequencing clone quantification. Study conclusions and caveats: Identical TCR molecules sharing a barcode could underestimate highly expanded clone sizes. Effector cells had over 99% of their molecules in clones above 20 RNA copies, while naive cells had under 1%. Spiked Jurkat TCR RNA equal to one cell could reportedly be picked out among 850,000 to 1,000,000 naive cells.

Previously described methods and listed TCR primers were employed for the bulk TCR libraries. TCRdb analysed the PCR reads with MiXCR anew, one entry per CDR3 protein. The data contain approximately 550,000 distinct CDR3 sequences, about 25% of them singletons. V was pared by 4 bases and J by 1 base, with 10 bases between. The CDR3 extends over 14 amino acids. As concerns this clonotype: The antigen is not known.

Sequenced input: naive CD8+ T cells from blood, with Jurkat cell RNA spiked in. Noted subset: FACS-sorted CD8+CD4-CCR7+CD45RA+ naive T cells. The genes are TRBV12-3 or TRBV12-4 and TRBJ1-1; D gene uncertain. The TCR sequence derives from a human donor in good health. Some libraries in this study had Jurkat cell RNA spiked in. The CDR3 loop reads CASSWAAENTEAFF. The CDR3 DNA is TGTGCCAGCAGTTGGGCAGCGGAGAACACTGAAGCTTTCTTT.